This is a list of T cell receptor beta chains from one sample in a study of blood T cell repertoires in COVID-19. Clones were sequenced by immunoSEQ multiplex PCR, and TCRdb holds only the in-frame ones, with some missing. The repertoire holds about 160,000 clones, with more than 85% as singletons. The sequenced sample consisted of peripheral blood. Every receptor here comes from a man aged 45-65 years with acute or convalescent COVID-19. The CDR3 runs from the conserved cysteine through the conserved F or W. D genes are given only for firm matches. Size tells how often a clone was seen (once, few, many) or the class of an expanded clone, and some rows leave it out.

once | TRBJ2-5 | TRBV4-2 | - | TGTGCCAGCAGCCAAGGGGCGGGGACGCAAGAGACCCAGTACTTC | CASSQGAGTQETQYF
- | TRBJ1-1 | TRBV11-2 | - | TGTGCCAGCAGCCTTATTAACACTGAAGCTTTCTTT | CASSLINTEAFF
- | TRBJ2-3 | TRBV19 | - | TGTGCCAGTAGTATAGGCGCCACAGATACGCAGTATTTT | CASSIGATDTQYF
- | TRBJ2-1 | TRBV5-1 | TRBD2 | TGCGCCAGCAGCCCGACTAGCGGGGGATACAATGAGCAGTTCTTC | CASSPTSGGYNEQFF
- | TRBJ1-1 | TRBV6-5 | - | TGTGCCAGCAGACTAACAGGAGTCACTGAAGCTTTCTTT | CASRLTGVTEAFF
- | TRBJ2-2 | TRBV28 | - | TGTGCCAGCAGTTTATCCCTAGCGAACACCGGGGAGCTGTTTTTT | CASSLSLANTGELFF
- | TRBJ2-2 | TRBV7-8 | TRBD1 | TGTGCCAGCAGCTTCAGAGACAGGGGGCCGAACACCGGGGAGCTGTTTTTT | CASSFRDRGPNTGELFF
once | TRBJ1-3 | TRBV5-1 | - | TGCGCCAGCAGCTTGGTCCCAAGCGCCTTTGGAAACACCATATATTTT | CASSLVPSAFGNTIYF
- | TRBJ2-2 | TRBV2 | TRBD1 | TGTGCCAGCAGTGAGGGGACAGGGGAGAACACCGGGGAGCTGTTTTTT | CASSEGTGENTGELFF
- | TRBJ2-7 | TRBV4-1 | - | TGCGCCAGCAGCCAGGCCTACTCGGAGGCCTACGAGCAGTACTTC | CASSQAYSEAYEQYF
- | TRBJ2-3 | TRBV9 | - | TGTGCCAGCAGCGTCATACACACAGATACGCAGTATTTT | CASSVIHTDTQYF
- | TRBJ2-1 | TRBV29-1 | TRBD1 | TGCAGCTCTCCTGACAGGGGCAATGAGCAGTTCTTC | CSSPDRGNEQFF
- | TRBJ1-1 | TRBV14 | TRBD1 | TGTGCCAGCAGCCCTCAGGGACAGGGTTCTGAAGCTTTCTTT | CASSPQGQGSEAFF
few | TRBJ1-5 | TRBV11-2 | - | TGTGCCAGCAGCTTGAACGGCGGGCCTTATAGCAATCAGCCCCAGCATTTT | CASSLNGGPYSNQPQHF
- | TRBJ1-1 | TRBV28 | TRBD1 | TGTGCCAGCAGTTTCCGGGACAGGGGGCCGGTGAACACTGAAGCTTTCTTT | CASSFRDRGPVNTEAFF
once | TRBJ2-3 | TRBV6-5 | TRBD1 | TGTGCCAGCAGAGACAGGGTCGGGGGCACAGATACGCAGTATTTT | CASRDRVGGTDTQYF
- | TRBJ1-6 | TRBV19 | - | TGTGCCAGTAAAACAGGGCACTCCTATAATTCACCCCTCCACTTT | CASKTGHSYNSPLHF
- | TRBJ2-3 | TRBV5-4 | TRBD2 | TGTGCCAGCACCGGGGGACTAGCCTATGATACGCAGTATTTT | CASTGGLAYDTQYF
- | TRBJ1-2 | TRBV6-5 | TRBD1 | TGTGCCAGCATTTGGACAGGGGGCTCCTATGGCTACACCTTC | CASIWTGGSYGYTF
few | TRBJ1-2 | TRBV5-6 | - | TGTGCCAGCAGGAGGAGGGTAGAGGGTGGCTACACCTTC | CASRRRVEGGYTF
- | TRBJ2-2 | TRBV4-2 | - | TGTGCCAGCAGCCCTTGGACATCGGACACCGGGGAGCTGTTTTTT | CASSPWTSDTGELFF
once | TRBJ2-1 | TRBV6-6 | - | TGTGCCAGCAGCATAGTTGGTGAGCAGTTCTTC | CASSIVGEQFF
- | TRBJ1-5 | TRBV7-2 | - | TGTGCCAGCAGCTGGGGGGGGGCTCCCAATCAGCCCCAGCATTTT | CASSWGGAPNQPQHF
- | TRBJ2-7 | TRBV7-3 | TRBD1 | TGTGCCAGCAGCCAAGGACAGGGTGACGAGCAGTACTTC | CASSQGQGDEQYF
- | TRBJ2-5 | TRBV18 | - | TGTGCCAGCTCAGCCCGAGGGCAAGAGACCCAGTACTTC | CASSARGQETQYF
- | TRBJ1-3 | TRBV18 | - | TGTGCCAGCTCACCAAGAACGGAGGGAACAAACACCATATATTTT | CASSPRTEGTNTIYF
- | TRBJ2-1 | TRBV10-3 | - | TGTGCCATCAGTGACGCAGGAAATGAGCAGTTCTTC | CAISDAGNEQFF
once | TRBJ1-4 | TRBV24-1 | - | TGTGCCACCAGTACCGACACAAATGAAAAACTGTTTTTT | CATSTDTNEKLFF
- | TRBJ1-1 | TRBV29-1 | - | TGCAGCGTTTATTCAGGGGACACTGAAGCTTTCTTT | CSVYSGDTEAFF
- | TRBJ1-2 | TRBV2 | - | TGTGCCAGCAGAGGACAGATTTATGGCTACACCTTC | CASRGQIYGYTF
- | TRBJ1-1 | TRBV5-1 | TRBD1 | TGCGCCAGCAGCCCAGAATTTGGGACAGGGGTTACTGAAGCTTTCTTT | CASSPEFGTGVTEAFF